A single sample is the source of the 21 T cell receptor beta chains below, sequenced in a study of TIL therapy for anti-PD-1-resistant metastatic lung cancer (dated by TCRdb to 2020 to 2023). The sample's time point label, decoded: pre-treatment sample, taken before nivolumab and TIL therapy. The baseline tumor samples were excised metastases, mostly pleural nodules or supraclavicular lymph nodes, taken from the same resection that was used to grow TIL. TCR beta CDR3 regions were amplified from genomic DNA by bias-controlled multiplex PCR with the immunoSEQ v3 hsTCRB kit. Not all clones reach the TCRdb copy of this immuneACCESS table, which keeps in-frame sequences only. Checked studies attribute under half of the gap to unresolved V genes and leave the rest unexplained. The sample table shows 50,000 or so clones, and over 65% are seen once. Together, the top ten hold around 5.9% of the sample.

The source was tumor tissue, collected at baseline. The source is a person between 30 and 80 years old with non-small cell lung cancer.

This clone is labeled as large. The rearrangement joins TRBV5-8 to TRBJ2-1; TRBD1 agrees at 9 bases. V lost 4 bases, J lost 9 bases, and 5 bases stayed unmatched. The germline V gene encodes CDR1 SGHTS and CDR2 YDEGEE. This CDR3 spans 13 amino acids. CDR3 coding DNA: TGTGCCAGCAGCCCGTGGACAGGGGCTGAGCAGTTCTTC. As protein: CASSPWTGAEQFF.

The CDR3 nucleotides are TGTGCCAGCAACCGCGGGAGGACCTACGAGCAGTACTTC. This translates into CASNRGRTYEQYF. The J gene is TRBJ2-7, the V gene TRBV6-1; TRBD2 agrees at 8 bases. The junction had 4 bases not matched to a gene; V was cut back by 7 bases and J by 2 bases. Germline V lookup: CDR1 MNHNS, CDR2 SASEGT. CDR3 length: 13 residues.

The CDR3 here is CAIRRQGANSEQYF. DNA of the CDR3: TGTGCCATCAGAAGACAGGGGGCGAACTCCGAGCAGTACTTC. The chain employs TRBV10-3 and TRBJ2-7; the match to TRBD1 covers 10 bases. V was clipped by 6 bases and J by 6 bases; unmatched bases: 8. This CDR3 has 14 residues. Germline values: CDR1 ENHRY, CDR2 SYGVKD.

CDR3 DNA: TGCAGCGTGCCGGGCAGGACGAACACCGGGGAGCTGTTTTTT. Protein: CSVPGRTNTGELFF. V usage is TRBV29-1 and J usage is TRBJ2-2; D remains unclear. Germline CDR1 SQVTM, CDR2 ANQGSEA. Trimming cost V 6 bases and J 0 bases, with 11 bases left between them. This CDR3 comprises 14 residues.

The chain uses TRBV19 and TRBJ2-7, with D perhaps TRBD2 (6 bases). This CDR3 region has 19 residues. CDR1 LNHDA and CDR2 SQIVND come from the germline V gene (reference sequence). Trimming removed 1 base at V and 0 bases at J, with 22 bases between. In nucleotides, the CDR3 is TGTGCCAGTAGTATAGCCCCCGCGCGGGGCGGCCTTAGCTCCTACGAGCAGTACTTC. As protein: CASSIAPARGGLSSYEQYF.

The DNA for the CDR3 is TGTGCCAGCAGTGACTCGAGCGACAGAGATACGCAGTATTTT. Its translation is CASSDSSDRDTQYF. The chain couples TRBV6-4 to TRBJ2-3; tentative D call: TRBD1 (5 bases). Trimming cost V 0 bases and J 5 bases, with 9 bases left between them. Germline V lookup: CDR1 MRHNA, CDR2 SNTAGT. CDR3 length equals 14 residues.

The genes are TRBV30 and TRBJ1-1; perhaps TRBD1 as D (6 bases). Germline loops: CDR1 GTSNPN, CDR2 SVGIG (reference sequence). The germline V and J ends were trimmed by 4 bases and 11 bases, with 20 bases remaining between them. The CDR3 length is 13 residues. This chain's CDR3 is CAWNLIVGAWAFF. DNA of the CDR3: TGTGCCTGGAACCTAATAGTGGGGGCTTGGGCTTTCTTT.

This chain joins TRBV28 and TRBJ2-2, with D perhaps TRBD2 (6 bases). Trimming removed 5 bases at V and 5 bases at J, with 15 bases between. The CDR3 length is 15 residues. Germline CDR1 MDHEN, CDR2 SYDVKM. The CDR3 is CASSGGGVWTGELFF. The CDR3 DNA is TGTGCCAGCAGTGGTGGCGGGGTCTGGACCGGGGAGCTGTTTTTT.

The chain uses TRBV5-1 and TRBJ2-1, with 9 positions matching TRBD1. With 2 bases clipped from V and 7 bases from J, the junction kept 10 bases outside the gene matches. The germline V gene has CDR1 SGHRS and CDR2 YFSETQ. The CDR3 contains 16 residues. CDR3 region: CASSFTGTGLVNEQFF. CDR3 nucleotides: TGCGCCAGCAGCTTTACCGGGACAGGGTTGGTAAATGAGCAGTTCTTC.

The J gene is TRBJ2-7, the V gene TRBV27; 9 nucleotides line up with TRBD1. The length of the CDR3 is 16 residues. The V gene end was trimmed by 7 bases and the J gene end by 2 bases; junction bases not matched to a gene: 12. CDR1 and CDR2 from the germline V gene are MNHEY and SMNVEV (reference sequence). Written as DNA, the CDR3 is TGTGCCAGCAAGCAAGTGGGGACAGGGATCCCCTACGAGCAGTACTTC. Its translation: CASKQVGTGIPYEQYF.

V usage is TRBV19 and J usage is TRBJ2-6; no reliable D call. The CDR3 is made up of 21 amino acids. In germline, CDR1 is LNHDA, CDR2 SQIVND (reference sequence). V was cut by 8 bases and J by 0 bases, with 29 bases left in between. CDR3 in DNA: TGTGCCAGTTCGACGCTTGGGCTGCGTCCAAGCCTCGTCTCTGGGGCCAACGTCCTGACTTTC. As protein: CASSTLGLRPSLVSGANVLTF.

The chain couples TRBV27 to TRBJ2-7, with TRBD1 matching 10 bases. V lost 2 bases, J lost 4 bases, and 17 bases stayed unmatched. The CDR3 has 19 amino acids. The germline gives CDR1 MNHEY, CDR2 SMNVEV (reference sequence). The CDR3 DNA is TGTGCCAGCAGTTTACTAACTAGCCGCCCGGGACAGGGGTTATACGAGCAGTACTTC. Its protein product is CASSLLTSRPGQGLYEQYF.

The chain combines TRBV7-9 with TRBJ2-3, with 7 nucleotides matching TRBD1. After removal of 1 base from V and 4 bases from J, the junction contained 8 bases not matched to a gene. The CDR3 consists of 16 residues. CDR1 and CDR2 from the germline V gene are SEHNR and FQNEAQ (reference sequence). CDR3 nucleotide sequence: TGTGCCAGCAGCTTAGAGGGGGCCGGGTTCGCAGATACGCAGTATTTT. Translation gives CASSLEGAGFADTQYF.

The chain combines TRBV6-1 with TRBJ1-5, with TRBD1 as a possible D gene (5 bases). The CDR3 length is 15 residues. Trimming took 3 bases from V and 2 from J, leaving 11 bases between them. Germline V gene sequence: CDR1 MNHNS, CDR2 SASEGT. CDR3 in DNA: TGTGCCAGCAGTGAGGGGGGTAAGGGCAATCAGCCCCAGCATTTT. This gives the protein CASSEGGKGNQPQHF.

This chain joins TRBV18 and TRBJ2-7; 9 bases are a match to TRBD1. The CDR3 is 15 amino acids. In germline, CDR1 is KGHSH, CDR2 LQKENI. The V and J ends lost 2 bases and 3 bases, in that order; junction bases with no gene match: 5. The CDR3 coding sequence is TGTGCCAGCTCACCATCCGGACAGGGGTACTACGAGCAGTACTTC. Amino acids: CASSPSGQGYYEQYF.

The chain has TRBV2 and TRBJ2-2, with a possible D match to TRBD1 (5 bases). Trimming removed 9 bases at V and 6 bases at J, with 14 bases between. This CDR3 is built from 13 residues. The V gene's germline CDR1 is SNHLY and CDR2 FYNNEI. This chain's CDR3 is CASSVQGSGELFF. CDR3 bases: TGTGCCAGTTCAGTCCAGGGCTCCGGGGAGCTGTTTTTT.

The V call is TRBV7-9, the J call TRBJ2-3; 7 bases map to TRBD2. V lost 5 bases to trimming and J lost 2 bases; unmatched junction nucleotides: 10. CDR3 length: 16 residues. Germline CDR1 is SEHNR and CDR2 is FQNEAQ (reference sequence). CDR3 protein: CASSHQAGEHTDTQYF. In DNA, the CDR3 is TGTGCCAGCAGCCATCAGGCGGGGGAGCACACAGATACGCAGTATTTT.

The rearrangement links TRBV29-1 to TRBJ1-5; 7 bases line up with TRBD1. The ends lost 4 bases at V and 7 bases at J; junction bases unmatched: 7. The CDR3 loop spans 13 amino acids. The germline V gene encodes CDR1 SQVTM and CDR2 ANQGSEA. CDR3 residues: CSVVGGGGQPQHF. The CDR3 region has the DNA TGCAGCGTTGTGGGAGGGGGCGGGCAGCCCCAGCATTTT. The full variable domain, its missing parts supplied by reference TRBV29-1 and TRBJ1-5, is SAVISQKPSRDICQRGTSLTIQCQVDSQVTMMFWYRQQPGQSLTLIATANQGSEATYESGFVIDKFPISRPNLTFSTLTVSNMSPEDSSIYLCSVVGGGGQPQHFGDGTRLSIL.

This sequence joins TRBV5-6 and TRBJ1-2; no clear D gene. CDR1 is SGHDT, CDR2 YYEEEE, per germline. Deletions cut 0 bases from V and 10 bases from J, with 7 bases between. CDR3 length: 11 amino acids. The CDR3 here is CASSLAWDYTF. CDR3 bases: TGTGCCAGCAGCTTGGCGTGGGACTACACCTTC.

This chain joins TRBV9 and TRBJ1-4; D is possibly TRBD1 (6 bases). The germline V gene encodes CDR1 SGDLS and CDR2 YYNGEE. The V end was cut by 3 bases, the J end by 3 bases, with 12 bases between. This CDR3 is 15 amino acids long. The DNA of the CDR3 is TGTGCCAGCAGCGCTTCAGGGGCAGCTAATGAAAAACTGTTTTTT. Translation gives CASSASGAANEKLFF.

In DNA, the CDR3 is TGTGCCAGCAGCCAAGATGACAGGAAGACTGGCTACACCTTC. It encodes CASSQDDRKTGYTF. This chain links TRBV14 with TRBJ1-2; possibly TRBD1 for D (6 bases). Germline V gene sequence: CDR1 SGHDN, CDR2 FVKESK. The CDR3 is made up of 14 amino acids. V lost 0 bases and J 7 bases, leaving 12 bases between the germline ends.